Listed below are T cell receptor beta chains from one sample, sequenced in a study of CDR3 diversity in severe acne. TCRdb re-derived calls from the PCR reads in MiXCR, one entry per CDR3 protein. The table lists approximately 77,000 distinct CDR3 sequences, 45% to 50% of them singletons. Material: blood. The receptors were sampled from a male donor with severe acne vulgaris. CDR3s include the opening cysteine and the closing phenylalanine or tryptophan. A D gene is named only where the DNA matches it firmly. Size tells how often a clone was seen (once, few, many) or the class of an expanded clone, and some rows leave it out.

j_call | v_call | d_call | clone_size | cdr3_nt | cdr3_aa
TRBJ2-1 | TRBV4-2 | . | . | TGTGCCAGCAGCCCTGGACAGTTCTTC | CASSPGQFF
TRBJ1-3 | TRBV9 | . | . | TGTGCCAGCAGCGTAGCTGGGGGGCCTGGAAACACCATATATTTT | CASSVAGGPGNTIYF
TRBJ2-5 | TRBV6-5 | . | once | TGTGCCATCACCGATACCGGGGAGACCCAGTACTTC | CAITDTGETQYF
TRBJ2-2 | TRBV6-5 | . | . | TGTGCCAGCAGTTACTTCGAGGGGACCGGGGAGCTGTTTTTT | CASSYFEGTGELFF
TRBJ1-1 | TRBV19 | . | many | TGTGCCACCATCCCTCGGGAGCCGCTGGGAGAAGCTTTCTTT | CATIPREPLGEAFF
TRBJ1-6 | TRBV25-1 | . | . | TGTGCCAGCAGTTTAAAGGACTATGGGAATTCACCCCTCCACTTT | CASSLKDYGNSPLHF
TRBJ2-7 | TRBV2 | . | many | TGTGCCAGCAGTGATGCGGGTAAGGAGCAGTACTTC | CASSDAGKEQYF
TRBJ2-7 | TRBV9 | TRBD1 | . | TGTGCCAGCAGCGTGGCCGCGGGGACAGGGGATAACTACGAGCAGTACTTC | CASSVAAGTGDNYEQYF
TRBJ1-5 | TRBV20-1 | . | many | TGCAGTGCTAGAGATATAAGCGGGGATCCCTTAAATCAGCCCCAGCATTTT | CSARDISGDPLNQPQHF
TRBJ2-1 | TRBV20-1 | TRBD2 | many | TGCAGTGCTAGAGACTCTAGCGGGAACAATGAGCAGTTCTTC | CSARDSSGNNEQFF
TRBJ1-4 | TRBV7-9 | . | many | TGTGCCAGCAGCTCCCCCCGCATGAGAGAAAAACTGTTTTTT | CASSSPRMREKLFF
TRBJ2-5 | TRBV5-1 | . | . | TGCGCCAGCAGCCAAGTTCCCCCCGGCGGGCGAGAGACCCAGTACTTC | CASSQVPPGGRETQYF
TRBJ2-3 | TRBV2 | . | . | TGTGCCAGCGGTGAGTCCGGATCTAGCACAGATACGCAGTATTTT | CASGESGSSTDTQYF
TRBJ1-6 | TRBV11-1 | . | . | TGTGCCAGCAGCCCGAAACAGGCGTCGAATTCACCCCTCCACTTT | CASSPKQASNSPLHF
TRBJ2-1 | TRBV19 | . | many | TGTGCCAGTAGTACCCTCTTGGGATACAATGAGCAGTTCTTC | CASSTLLGYNEQFF
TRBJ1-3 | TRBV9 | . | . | TGTGCCAGCAGCGTCACGCTCGGAAACACCATATATTTT | CASSVTLGNTIYF
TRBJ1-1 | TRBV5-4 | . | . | TGTGCCAGCAGCTTTTGGGGGTCCACTGAAGCTTTCTTT | CASSFWGSTEAFF
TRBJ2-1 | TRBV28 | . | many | TGTGCCAGCAGTCCCCGGGGGTGGCAGTTCTTC | CASSPRGWQFF
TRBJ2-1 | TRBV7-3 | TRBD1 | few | TGTGCCACACGGACAGGAACTCAGACCAATGAGCAGTTCTTC | CATRTGTQTNEQFF
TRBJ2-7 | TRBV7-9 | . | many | TGTGCCAGCAGCCCGGAATCTAGAAGCGAGCAGTACTTC | CASSPESRSEQYF
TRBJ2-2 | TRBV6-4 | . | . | TGTGCCAGCAGTGAGGACGGGAACACCGGGGAGCTGTCTTTT | CASSEDGNTGELSF
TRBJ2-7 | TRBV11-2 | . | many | TGTGCCAGCAGCTATCAGCGCAATTCTAACTACGAGCAGTACTTC | CASSYQRNSNYEQYF
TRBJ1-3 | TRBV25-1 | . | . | TGCGCCAGCAGTGAATTGAGCGGGTATAGTGGAAACACCATATATTTT | CASSELSGYSGNTIYF
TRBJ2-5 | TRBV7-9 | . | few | TGTGCCAGCAGCAAGGACAGTCAAGAGACCCAGTACTTC | CASSKDSQETQYF
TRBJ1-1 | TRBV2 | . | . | TGTGCCAGCAGTGATCTATACCGGGACGGGAACACTGAAGCTTTCTTT | CASSDLYRDGNTEAFF
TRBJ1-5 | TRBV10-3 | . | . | TGTGCCATCAGTGATAGACAACCTGATCAGCCCCAGCATTTT | CAISDRQPDQPQHF
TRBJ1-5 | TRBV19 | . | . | TGTGCCAGTAGTATGGAGGGCAATCAGCCCCAGCATTTT | CASSMEGNQPQHF
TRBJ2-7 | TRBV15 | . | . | TGTGCCACCAGCAGAGGTCGGTGGACCTCCTACGAGCAGTACTTC | CATSRGRWTSYEQYF
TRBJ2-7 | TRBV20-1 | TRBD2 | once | TGCAGTGCTACCGGACTAGCGGGAAGCTCCTACGAGCAGTACTTC | CSATGLAGSSYEQYF
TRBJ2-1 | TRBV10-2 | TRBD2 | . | TGCGCCAGCAGCCCGTCTAGCGGGAGGGCCCTTGAGCAGTTCTTC | CASSPSSGRALEQFF
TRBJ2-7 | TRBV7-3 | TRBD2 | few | TGTGCCAGCAGCTTTAGCGGGAGCAACGAGCAGTACTTC | CASSFSGSNEQYF
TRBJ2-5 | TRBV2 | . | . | TGTGCCAGCATTACCCCCGGCCGAGGGTCTCAAGAGACCCAGTACTTC | CASITPGRGSQETQYF
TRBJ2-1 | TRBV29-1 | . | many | TGCAGCGTTGAAGATAAGCCAGGTGAACGCAATGAGCAGTTCTTC | CSVEDKPGERNEQFF
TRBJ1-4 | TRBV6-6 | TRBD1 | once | TGTGCCAACAGTACACTGGGACAGAATAATGAAAAACTGTTTTTT | CANSTLGQNNEKLFF